A single sample is the source of the 31 T cell receptor beta chains below, sequenced in a study of blood T cells in healthy people across ages. Through a sample-barcoded 5' primer and a J-beta primer mix, a second PCR was run for about 6 to 12 cycles. TCRdb re-analysed the 5' RACE reads in MiXCR, keeping a single row per CDR3 protein. The sample has 1.2 million to 1.5 million distinct CDR3 sequences; 55% to 75% are singletons. Material: blood. These receptors all come from a man aged 18 to 30 in good health.

The chain is built from TRBV9 and TRBJ2-5; D perhaps matches TRBD2 (5 bases). Looked up from germline, CDR1 is SGDLS and CDR2 is YYNGEE. V shed 4 bases and J shed 11 bases, with 27 bases lying between them. CDR3 length equals 16 residues. This CDR3 reads CASSLGPTGPEGDQYF. CDR3 nucleotide sequence: TGTGCCAGCAGCCTAGGGCCTACCGGACCCGAGGGCGATCAGTACTTC.

The CDR3, as DNA: TGCAGTGCTAGGGACGTAGCTAGCACAGATACGCAGTATTTT. It codes for CSARDVASTDTQYF. The chain recombines TRBV20-1 with TRBJ2-3; D gene uncertain. The germline CDR1 and CDR2 sequences are DFQATT and SNEGSKA (reference sequence). There are 14 residues in the CDR3. Trimming pared 3 bases from V and 0 bases from J, leaving 10 bases between.

This clonotype was seen a handful of times. The V gene is TRBV27, the J gene TRBJ2-5; perhaps TRBD1 as D (6 bases). V lost 10 bases and J 5 bases, leaving 17 bases between the germline ends. Germline CDR1 is MNHEY and CDR2 is SMNVEV (reference sequence). The CDR3 runs to 13 residues. The CDR3 spells CATAPGEWETQYF. Here the CDR3 DNA reads TGTGCCACCGCTCCAGGGGAATGGGAGACCCAGTACTTC.

The rearrangement links TRBV5-1 to TRBJ2-3; 11 bases match TRBD2. Per germline, CDR1 SGHRS and CDR2 YFSETQ. This CDR3 comprises 18 residues. Trimming cost V 4 bases and J 3 bases; bases outside gene matches: 13. Written as DNA, the CDR3 is TGCGCCAGCAGCCCGCAAGGGCGTCTAGCGGGGGGAACAGATACGCAGTATTTT. Translation gives CASSPQGRLAGGTDTQYF.

The CDR3 sequence: CASSLVNSSYEQYF. The CDR3 DNA is TGTGCCAGCAGCTTAGTTAACAGTTCCTACGAGCAGTACTTC. The V gene is TRBV7-9, the J gene TRBJ2-7; D not certain. V was clipped by 1 base and J by 1 base, with 8 bases between them. Germline loops: CDR1 SEHNR, CDR2 FQNEAQ (reference sequence). There are 14 residues in the CDR3. The variable domain in full, completed from reference TRBV7-9 and TRBJ2-7, reads DTGVSQNPRHKITKRGQNVTFRCDPISEHNRLYWYRQTLGQGPEFLTYFQNEAQLEKSRLLSDRFSAERPKGSFSTLEIQRTEQGDSAMYLCASSLVNSSYEQYFGPGTRLTVT.

This rearrangement joins TRBV10-3 to TRBJ2-7; no clear D gene. Trimming removed 2 bases from V and 3 bases from J, with 14 bases in between. CDR3 length: 15 residues. Germline loops: CDR1 ENHRY, CDR2 SYGVKD. CDR3 DNA: TGTGCCATCAGTGAGGCCGGTTCCTCTGTCTACGAGCAGTACTTC. Protein product: CAISEAGSSVYEQYF.

This clonotype was detected only a few times. The V and J genes are TRBV4-3 and TRBJ2-5; D not resolved. V lost 1 base, J lost 7 bases, and 13 bases lay in between. Germline CDR1 is LGHNA and CDR2 is YSLEER. There are 14 residues in the CDR3. CDR3 loop: CASSQATRGATQYF. The DNA of the CDR3 is TGCGCCAGCAGCCAAGCGACGAGAGGCGCGACCCAGTACTTC.

The gene calls are TRBV29-1 and TRBJ2-7; no clear D gene. The germline V gene has CDR1 SQVTM and CDR2 ANQGSEA. Trimming took off 1 base at V and 0 bases at J, with 16 bases between the two ends. The CDR3 is 16 residues long. This chain's CDR3 is CSVEGIGRPNSYEQYF. CDR3 DNA: TGCAGCGTTGAAGGTATAGGACGACCTAACTCCTACGAGCAGTACTTC.

The chain combines TRBV10-3 with TRBJ2-1; D may match TRBD1 or TRBD2 (5 bases each). V was pared by 4 bases and J by 15 bases, with 16 bases between. Germline V gives CDR1 ENHRY, CDR2 SYGVKD. The CDR3 covers 12 residues. CDR3 protein: CAISGGPLWTFF. CDR3 nucleotide sequence: TGTGCCATCAGTGGGGGACCCCTCTGGACGTTCTTC.

This clonotype has just a few counts. V is TRBV20-1 and J is TRBJ1-3; D perhaps matches TRBD1 (5 bases). Germline lookup yields CDR1 DFQATT and CDR2 SNEGSKA (reference sequence). The CDR3 is 13 amino acids. V lost 2 bases to trimming and J lost 0 bases, with 5 bases between them. CDR3 in amino acids: CSARRGSGNTIYF. The CDR3 DNA follows: TGCAGTGCTAGAAGGGGCTCTGGAAACACCATATATTTT.

This clonotype came up once. This sequence joins TRBV30 and TRBJ2-5, with 7 bases that match TRBD2. J lost 1 base, V lost 8 bases, and 7 bases had no gene match. CDR3 length: 13 residues. The germline V gene has CDR1 GTSNPN and CDR2 SVGIG (reference sequence). CDR3 protein: CAGSGTTQETQYF. For the CDR3, the DNA is TGTGCCGGCTCCGGGACTACCCAAGAGACCCAGTACTTC.

This clonotype was observed a few times. The V and J genes are TRBV20-1 and TRBJ2-5; the D is unclear. CDR1 is DFQATT, CDR2 SNEGSKA, per germline (reference sequence). CDR3 length equals 13 residues. Trimming shortened V by 3 bases and J by 0 bases, and 8 bases separated the two germline ends. CDR3 nucleotides: TGCAGTGCTAGGGTAGGGAACCAAGAGACCCAGTACTTC. This gives the protein CSARVGNQETQYF.

On this clonotype itself: At one of its ends the junction is not consistent with the germline gene, which may arise from a read error. V gene TRBV7-9 combines with J gene TRBJ2-4; 14 nucleotides align to TRBD2. With the DNA end fitting TRBJ2-5 better, the J assignment may be wrong. CDR3 length: 19 amino acids. Germline loops: CDR1 SEHNR, CDR2 FQNEAQ (reference sequence). The CDR3 loop is CVSSPPLGGGLAGAETQYF. The CDR3 DNA reads TGTGTCAGCAGCCCACCACTCGGGGGGGGACTAGCGGGAGCAGAGACCCAGTACTTC.

This clonotype was counted a few times. The chain uses TRBV29-1 and TRBJ2-6; D not certain. V lost 7 bases to trimming and J lost 1 base, with 11 bases between them. From germline, CDR1 is SQVTM and CDR2 ANQGSEA. The CDR3 sequence is 14 residues long. The CDR3 loop is CSALPSSGANVLTF. The CDR3 region has the DNA TGCAGCGCCCTTCCGTCGTCTGGGGCCAACGTCCTGACTTTC.

The chain employs TRBV28 and TRBJ2-7; no clear D. Germline CDR1 reads MDHEN; CDR2 reads SYDVKM. Trimming removed 4 bases from V and 4 bases from J, with 11 bases in between. The CDR3 totals 13 residues. This chain's CDR3 is CASSWARNYEQYF. The CDR3 DNA sequence: TGTGCCAGCAGTTGGGCGAGAAATTACGAGCAGTACTTC.

V is TRBV6-5 and J is TRBJ2-7, with D uncertain. Germline V gene sequence: CDR1 MNHEY, CDR2 SVGAGI. The V and J ends lost 6 bases and 2 bases respectively, with 20 bases between them. The length of the CDR3 is 16 residues. The CDR3 nucleotides read TGTGCCAGCAGCCCCCTCTCCCCTCTCCCGACCTACGAGCAGTACTTC. Its protein product is CASSPLSPLPTYEQYF.

Note on this clonotype: A much larger clonotype is one base distant, so this may be a read error. V and J are TRBV20-1 and TRBJ2-4; maybe TRBD2 (5 bases). With the DNA end fitting TRBJ2-7 better, the J assignment may be wrong. CDR1 and CDR2 (germline): DFQATT, SNEGSKA (reference sequence). This CDR3 is built from 13 residues. The CDR3 region is CSTRDRHTYEQYF. The CDR3 bases are TGCAGTACTCGGGATAGGCATACCTACGAGCAGTACTTC.

The chain links TRBV6-1 to TRBJ1-1; D not resolved. V was shortened by 6 bases and J by 5 bases, with 10 bases between the two germline ends. CDR1 MNHNS and CDR2 SASEGT come from the germline V gene. The CDR3 extends over 12 amino acids. As DNA, the CDR3 is TGTGCCAGCAGCAACCCGAGGACTGAAGCTTTCTTT. Encoded protein: CASSNPRTEAFF.

This clonotype occurred a few times. CDR3 nucleotides: TGCGCCAGCAGCCAAGATGGGGGGAACACTGAAGCTTTCTTT. Translated, it gives CASSQDGGNTEAFF. This rearrangement joins TRBV4-3 to TRBJ1-1, with D perhaps matching TRBD1 (5 bases). V was shortened by 0 bases and J by 1 base, with 6 bases between the two germline ends. Per germline, CDR1 LGHNA and CDR2 YSLEER. The CDR3 is 14 amino acids.

The chain recombines TRBV27 with TRBJ2-1; D could derive from TRBD1 or TRBD2 (5 bases each). The CDR3 is 14 residues long. In germline, CDR1 is MNHEY, CDR2 SMNVEV (reference sequence). Trimming removed 5 bases from V and 6 bases from J, with 14 bases in between. The CDR3: CASSGGRSVNEQFF. As DNA, the CDR3 is TGTGCCAGCAGTGGGGGACGATCGGTCAATGAGCAGTTCTTC.

The rearrangement links TRBV4-1 to TRBJ2-7; no clear D. The end of the DNA is better explained by TRBJ2-5, so the J call may be wrong. This CDR3 has 13 amino acids. From germline, CDR1 is MGHRA and CDR2 YSYEKL. The chain's CDR3 is CASSQGVTETQYF. The CDR3 coding sequence is TGCGCCAGCAGCCAAGGAGTTACGGAGACCCAGTACTTC.

In this sample, this clonotype turned up a few times. The J gene is TRBJ2-5, the V gene TRBV7-6; D is ambiguous. The CDR3 has 14 amino acids. Trimming took 2 bases from V and 5 from J, leaving 12 bases between them. Germline V gene lookup returns CDR1 SGHVS and CDR2 FNYEAQ. The chain's CDR3 is CASSLTLNLETQYF. The CDR3, as DNA: TGTGCCAGCAGCTTAACTTTGAATTTGGAGACCCAGTACTTC.

The chain combines TRBV20-1 with TRBJ2-1, with 8 bases fitting TRBD2. The better agreement between TRBJ2-7 and the DNA end casts doubt on the J call. Germline CDR1 reads DFQATT; CDR2 reads SNEGSKA (reference sequence). The CDR3 is made up of 15 amino acids. In DNA form, the CDR3 reads TGCAGTGCTAGATCGAGACTAGCGTCGAGTGCGGAGCAGTACTTC. Translating gives CSARSRLASSAEQYF.

This sequence joins TRBV7-2 and TRBJ1-2; no reliable D call. The CDR3 has 13 amino acids. V lost 4 bases, J lost 5 bases, and 11 bases lay in between. Germline V gene sequence: CDR1 SGHTA, CDR2 FQGNSA. CDR3 coding DNA: TGTGCCAGCAGCTACCCAGACTCTTATGGCTACACCTTC. Translated, it gives CASSYPDSYGYTF.

The chain uses TRBV7-2 and TRBJ2-7, with D perhaps matching TRBD2 (5 bases). The DNA end is more similar to TRBJ2-4, so the J call may be wrong. Germline V gene sequence: CDR1 SGHTA, CDR2 FQGNSA. The CDR3 runs 16 residues. CDR3: CASSLSRTLAKNIQYF. In DNA, the CDR3 is TGTGCCAGCAGCTTAAGTAGGACTCTGGCCAAAAACATTCAGTACTTC.

This rearrangement joins TRBV7-2 to TRBJ2-3; 8 bases are a match to TRBD2. The CDR3 runs to 15 residues. After removal of 5 bases from V and 2 bases from J, the junction contained 6 bases not matched to a gene. Germline V gene data show CDR1 as SGHTA and CDR2 as FQGNSA. The CDR3 spells CASSRPGGLTDTQYF. The CDR3, as DNA: TGTGCCAGCAGCCGTCCGGGGGGGCTCACAGATACGCAGTATTTT.

In its sample, this clonotype was seen a few times. This sequence joins TRBV24-1 and TRBJ2-2; 7 bases align to TRBD2. The CDR3 length is 16 residues. The junction had 5 bases not matched to a gene; V was cut back by 4 bases and J by 1 base. Germline loops: CDR1 KGHDR, CDR2 SFDVKD. CDR3 region: CATSEASGENTGELFF. The DNA for the CDR3 is TGTGCCACCAGTGAAGCGAGCGGGGAGAACACCGGGGAGCTGTTTTTT.

The rearrangement links TRBV6-1 to TRBJ2-4; no firm D call. Germline CDR1 is MNHNS and CDR2 is SASEGT. The ends were cut back, 6 bases at V and 13 bases at J, with 25 bases in the middle. The CDR3 length is 15 residues. CDR3 loop: CASSPGPPLSEEQYF. In nucleotides, the CDR3 is TGTGCCAGCAGCCCCGGGCCCCCTCTGAGTGAAGAGCAGTACTTC.

The V gene is TRBV20-1, the J gene TRBJ2-3; TRBD1 might be the D (6 bases). From germline, CDR1 is DFQATT and CDR2 SNEGSKA (reference sequence). Between the trimmed V and J ends, which lost 4 bases and 2 bases, there was a span of 16 bases. The CDR3 runs to 15 residues. CDR3 loop: CSAIPGTKSTDTQYF. The CDR3 DNA is TGCAGTGCTATCCCGGGGACAAAATCCACAGATACGCAGTATTTT.

V is TRBV20-1 and J is TRBJ2-7; D uncertain. The CDR3 covers 12 residues. V dropped 7 bases and J dropped 1 base, with 11 bases sitting between them. Germline CDR1 reads DFQATT; CDR2 reads SNEGSKA (reference sequence). The DNA for the CDR3 is TGCAGTGTGATAGCTGGATCCTACGAGCAGTACTTC. Its translation: CSVIAGSYEQYF.

The chain recombines TRBV6-2 or TRBV6-3 with TRBJ2-3, with TRBD2 matching 7 bases. V was clipped by 2 bases and J by 1 base; unmatched bases: 9. This CDR3 has 17 residues. From germline, CDR1 is MNHEY and CDR2 SVGEGT. CDR3 loop: CASSYVQMAGGTDTQYF. CDR3 DNA: TGTGCCAGCAGTTACGTGCAAATGGCGGGGGGCACAGATACGCAGTATTTT.